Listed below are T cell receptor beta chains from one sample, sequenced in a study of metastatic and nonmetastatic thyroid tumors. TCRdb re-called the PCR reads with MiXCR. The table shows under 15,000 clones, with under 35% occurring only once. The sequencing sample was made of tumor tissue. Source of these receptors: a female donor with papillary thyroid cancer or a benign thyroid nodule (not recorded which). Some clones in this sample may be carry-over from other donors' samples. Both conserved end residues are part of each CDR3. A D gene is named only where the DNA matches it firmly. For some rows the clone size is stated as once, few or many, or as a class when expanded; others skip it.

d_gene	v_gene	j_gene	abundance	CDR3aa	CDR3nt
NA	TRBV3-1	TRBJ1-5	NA	CASSPGRGPHQPQHF	TGTGCCAGCAGTCCCGGAAGGGGACCTCATCAGCCCCAGCATTTT
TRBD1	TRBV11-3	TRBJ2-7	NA	CASSPRDRDYEQYF	TGTGCCAGCAGCCCCCGGGACAGGGACTACGAGCAGTACTTC
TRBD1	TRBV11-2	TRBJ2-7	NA	CASSLQGARNYEQYF	TGTGCCAGCAGCTTGCAGGGGGCGCGGAACTACGAGCAGTACTTC
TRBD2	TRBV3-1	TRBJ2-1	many	CASSQETSGRAGYNEQFF	TGTGCCAGCAGCCAAGAGACTAGCGGGAGGGCCGGCTACAATGAGCAGTTCTTC
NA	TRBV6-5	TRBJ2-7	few	CASSYDRSEQYF	TGTGCCAGCAGTTACGACAGGTCCGAGCAGTACTTC
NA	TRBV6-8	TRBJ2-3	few	CASSYPRLLLAWLDTQYF	TGTGCCAGCAGTTACCCGAGGCTACTTCTAGCTTGGTTAGATACGCAGTATTTT
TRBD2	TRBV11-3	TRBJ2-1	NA	CASSLGVSGSTHEQFF	TGTGCCAGCAGCTTAGGGGTTAGCGGGAGTACGCATGAGCAGTTCTTC
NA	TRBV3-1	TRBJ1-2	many	CASSRSNYYGYTF	TGTGCCAGCAGCCGAAGCAATTACTATGGCTACACCTTC
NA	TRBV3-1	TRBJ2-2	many	CASSQGTANTGELFF	TGTGCCAGCAGCCAAGGGACAGCGAACACCGGGGAGCTGTTTTTT
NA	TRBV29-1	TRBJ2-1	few	CITRGSGSYNEQFF	TGCATCACTCGAGGGAGCGGTTCCTACAATGAGCAGTTCTTC
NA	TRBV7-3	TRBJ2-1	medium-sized	CASSPGTNNEQFF	TGTGCCAGCAGCCCCGGGACGAACAATGAGCAGTTCTTC
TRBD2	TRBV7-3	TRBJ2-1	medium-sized	CASSLTTSGSPHNEQFF	TGTGCCAGCAGCTTAACGACTAGCGGGAGTCCGCACAATGAGCAGTTCTTC
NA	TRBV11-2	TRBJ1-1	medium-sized	CASSLEAVNTEAFF	TGTGCCAGCAGCTTAGAGGCGGTGAACACTGAAGCTTTCTTT
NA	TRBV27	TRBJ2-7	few	CASSSGPVLYEQYF	TGTGCCAGCAGTTCTGGGCCGGTCTTGTACGAGCAGTACTTC
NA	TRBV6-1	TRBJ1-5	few	CASTNSYSNQPQHF	TGTGCCAGCACAAACAGCTATAGCAATCAGCCCCAGCATTTT
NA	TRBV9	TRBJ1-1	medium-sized	CASSGGSTEAFF	TGTGCCAGCAGCGGGGGTAGCACTGAAGCTTTCTTT
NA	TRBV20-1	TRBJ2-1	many	CSASAGARSYNEQFF	TGCAGTGCTAGTGCGGGCGCCAGGTCCTACAATGAGCAGTTCTTC
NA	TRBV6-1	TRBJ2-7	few	CASRGSSYEQYF	TGTGCCAGCAGGGGGTCCTCCTACGAGCAGTACTTC
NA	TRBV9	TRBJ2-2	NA	CASSQDGTGELFF	TGTGCCAGCAGCCAGGACGGGACCGGGGAGCTGTTTTTT
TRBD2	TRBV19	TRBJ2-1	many	CASSILLAGALNEQFF	TGTGCCAGTAGTATCCTCCTAGCGGGAGCCTTGAATGAGCAGTTCTTC
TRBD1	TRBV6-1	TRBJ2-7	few	CASETGVLYEQYF	TGTGCCAGTGAGACAGGGGTTCTATACGAGCAGTACTTC
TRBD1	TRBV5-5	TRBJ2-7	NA	CASSLSDRGTVEQYF	TGTGCCAGCAGCTTGTCTGACAGGGGGACGGTCGAGCAGTACTTC
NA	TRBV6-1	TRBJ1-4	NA	CASSGQTTNEKLFF	TGTGCCAGCAGTGGACAGACAACTAATGAAAAACTGTTTTTT
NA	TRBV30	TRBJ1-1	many	CAWRLNTEAFF	TGTGCCTGGAGGCTGAACACTGAAGCTTTCTTT
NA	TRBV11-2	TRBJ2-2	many	CASSLRGSQAGELFF	TGTGCCAGCAGCTTACGTGGCAGTCAGGCCGGGGAGCTGTTTTTT
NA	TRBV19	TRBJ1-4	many	CASRVQGINEKLFF	TGTGCCAGTAGAGTTCAGGGGATTAATGAAAAACTGTTTTTT
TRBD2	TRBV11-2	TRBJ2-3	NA	CASSSRLAGYTDTQYF	TGTGCCAGCAGCTCGAGACTAGCGGGGTACACAGATACGCAGTATTTT
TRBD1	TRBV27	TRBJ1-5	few	CASSFQGDQPQHF	TGTGCCAGCAGTTTCCAGGGGGATCAGCCCCAGCATTTT
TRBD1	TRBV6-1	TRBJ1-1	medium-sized	CASSQQGVMNTEAFF	TGTGCCAGCAGTCAGCAGGGGGTTATGAACACTGAAGCTTTCTTT
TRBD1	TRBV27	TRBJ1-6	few	CASSRDRASSYNSPLHF	TGTGCCAGCAGTCGCGACAGGGCTAGCTCCTATAATTCACCCCTCCACTTT
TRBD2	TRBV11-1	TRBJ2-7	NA	CASSWRGLAGGVEQYF	TGTGCCAGCAGCTGGAGAGGACTAGCGGGAGGGGTCGAGCAGTACTTC
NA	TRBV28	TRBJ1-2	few	CASSTQGGYGYTF	TGTGCCAGCAGCACTCAGGGTGGCTATGGCTACACCTTC
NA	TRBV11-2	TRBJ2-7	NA	CASSPGFLGYEQYF	TGTGCCAGCAGCCCTGGCTTTTTGGGGTACGAGCAGTACTTC
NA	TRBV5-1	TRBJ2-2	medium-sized	CASSLGGNTGELFF	TGCGCCAGCAGCTTGGGGGGGAACACCGGGGAGCTGTTTTTT
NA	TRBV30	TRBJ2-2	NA	CACYRSPTGELFF	TGTGCCTGTTATCGCTCCCCGACCGGGGAGCTGTTTTTT
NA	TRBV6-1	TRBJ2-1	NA	CASSPLLEQFF	TGTGCCAGCAGTCCCTTACTTGAGCAGTTCTTC
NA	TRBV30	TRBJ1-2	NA	CAWSVSRGNGYTF	TGTGCCTGGAGCGTATCTCGGGGGAATGGCTACACCTTC
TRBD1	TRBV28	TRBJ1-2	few	CASNPQGTYGYTF	TGTGCCAGCAACCCACAGGGGACCTATGGCTACACCTTC
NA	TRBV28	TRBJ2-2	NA	CASSLRTVPGELFF	TGTGCCAGCAGTTTAAGGACCGTGCCCGGGGAGCTGTTTTTT
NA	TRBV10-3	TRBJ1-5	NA	CAISPGGNQPQHF	TGTGCCATCAGTCCAGGGGGCAATCAGCCCCAGCATTTT
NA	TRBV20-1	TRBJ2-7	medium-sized	CSALREYEQYF	TGCAGTGCTCTTAGGGAGTACGAGCAGTACTTC
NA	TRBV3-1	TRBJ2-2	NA	CASTKGNTGELFF	TGTGCCAGCACTAAGGGGAACACCGGGGAGCTGTTTTTT
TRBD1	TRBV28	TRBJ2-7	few	CASSRPGTGDYEQYF	TGTGCCAGCAGTCGTCCCGGGACAGGGGACTACGAGCAGTACTTC
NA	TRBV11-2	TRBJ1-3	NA	CASILDLAMGNTIYF	TGTGCCAGCATTCTCGACTTAGCTATGGGAAACACCATATATTTT
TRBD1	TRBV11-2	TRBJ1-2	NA	CASSFAGTGFYGYTF	TGTGCCAGCAGCTTTGCTGGGACAGGGTTTTATGGCTACACCTTC
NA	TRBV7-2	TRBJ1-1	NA	CAIILGAGMNTEAFF	TGTGCCATCATCTTAGGGGCCGGGATGAACACTGAAGCTTTCTTT
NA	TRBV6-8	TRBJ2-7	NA	CASPRTPGQTYSYEQYF	TGTGCCAGCCCCAGGACCCCTGGGCAGACGTACTCCTACGAGCAGTACTTC
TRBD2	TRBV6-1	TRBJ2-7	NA	CASSPLIAGESEQYF	TGTGCCAGCAGTCCTCTAATAGCGGGAGAGAGCGAGCAGTACTTC
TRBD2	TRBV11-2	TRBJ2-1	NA	CASSRSTSGSFPHNEQFF	TGTGCCAGCAGCCGATCGACTAGCGGTAGCTTCCCCCACAATGAGCAGTTCTTC
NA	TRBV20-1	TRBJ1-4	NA	CSALRATNEKLFF	TGCAGCGCATTGAGGGCAACTAATGAAAAACTGTTTTTT